One T cell receptor (beta chain) is described in this entry. Antigen: not known. The sample belongs to a study of regulatory dendritic cells for organ transplantation. Sorted subsets were CFSE-labeled and cultured approximately 5 days with allogeneic dendritic cells. TCRdb keeps only in-frame clones here, not all; method: immunoSEQ multiplex PCR. This sample carries 12,000 or so clones, roughly 86% of them seen once, and the ten largest clones take roughly 0.41%. Germline loops: CDR1 SEHNR, CDR2 FQNEAQ (reference sequence). Trimming removed 6 bases from V and 9 bases from J; junction bases left unmatched: 12. The CDR3 is 16 residues long.

The V and J genes are TRBV7-9 and TRBJ2-1; 12 bases agree with TRBD2. The sequence came from a human donor in good health. The sequenced sample consisted of naive CD8+ T cells from blood cultured with dendritic cells. Subset specified: CD45RA+ naive T cells. Written as DNA, the CDR3 is TGTGCCAGCAGGTCTAGCGGGGGGGCATTTGGATTTGAGCAGTTCTTC. As protein: CASRSSGGAFGFEQFF.